Below, 8 T cell receptor beta chains from the same sample are listed, as sequenced in a study of siplizumab effects on memory and regulatory T cells. Profiled with immunoSEQ multiplex PCR; TCRdb holds only in-frame clones, not every one. The repertoire holds approximately 100,000 clones, with approximately 91% as singletons. Sequenced sample: CD4+ T cells sorted from blood. Source of these receptors: a human donor in good health. Some clones in this sample may be carry-over from other donors' samples.

This chain links TRBV11-1 with TRBJ2-3; no firm D call. Germline loops: CDR1 SGHAT, CDR2 FQDESV (reference sequence). Trimming cost V 1 base and J 2 bases, with 10 bases left between them. The CDR3 extends over 15 amino acids. CDR3 DNA: TGTGCCAGCAGCTTAGTGGTCAGCCACACAGATACGCAGTATTTT. It yields the protein CASSLVVSHTDTQYF.

The rearrangement links TRBV19 to TRBJ2-7; TRBD1 matches at 8 bases. The CDR3 contains 14 residues. The V gene's germline CDR1 is LNHDA and CDR2 SQIVND (reference sequence). With V trimmed by 3 bases and J by 4 bases, 5 bases remained unmatched. CDR3 loop: CASSMRQGRYEQYF. The CDR3 nucleotides are TGTGCCAGTAGTATGAGACAGGGGCGTTACGAGCAGTACTTC.

CDR3 sequence: CASLTDRGYTGELFF. The CDR3 region has the DNA TGTGCCAGCCTCACGGACAGGGGGTACACCGGGGAGCTGTTTTTT. V usage is TRBV2 and J usage is TRBJ2-2, with 10 bases that match TRBD1. The germline V gene encodes CDR1 SNHLY and CDR2 FYNNEI. V was clipped by 8 bases and J by 3 bases; unmatched bases: 6. CDR3 length: 15 residues. Based on the CDR3 plus reference TRBV2 and TRBJ2-2, the full variable domain is EPEVTQTPSHQVTQMGQEVILRCVPISNHLYFYWYRQILGQKVEFLVSFYNNEISEKSEIFDDQFSVERPDGSNFTLKIRSTKLEDSAMYFCASLTDRGYTGELFFGEGSRLTVL.

CDR3 in DNA: TGTGCCAGCAGCCAAGGGGGCCAGGGGAACACCGGGGAGCTGTTTTTT. As protein: CASSQGGQGNTGELFF. V and J are TRBV5-4 and TRBJ2-2; 7 nucleotides agree with TRBD1. J was trimmed by 1 base and V by 4 bases; bases with no gene match: 7. Germline V lookup: CDR1 SGHNT, CDR2 YYREEE (reference sequence). CDR3 length: 16 residues.

This rearrangement joins TRBV7-8 to TRBJ2-5; 11 bases line up with TRBD2. The CDR3 loop spans 16 amino acids. CDR1 SGHVS and CDR2 FQNEAQ come from the germline V gene. The V and J ends lost 5 bases and 4 bases, in that order; junction bases with no gene match: 9. CDR3 region: CASSGTSGGGRETQYF. CDR3 bases: TGTGCCAGCAGCGGGACTAGCGGAGGGGGGAGAGAGACCCAGTACTTC.

This clone was detected once. The rearrangement joins TRBV7-3 to TRBJ2-1; D unclear. This CDR3 is 11 amino acids long. Trimming cost V 5 bases and J 8 bases, with 7 bases left between them. Germline V lookup: CDR1 SGHTA, CDR2 FQGTGA. The CDR3 spells CASSPGYEQFF. In nucleotides, the CDR3 is TGTGCCAGCAGCCCTGGGTATGAGCAGTTCTTC. The full variable domain, completed using reference TRBV7-3 and TRBJ2-1, is GAGVSQTPSNKVTEKGKYVELRCDPISGHTALYWYRQSLGQGPEFLIYFQGTGAADDSGLPNDRFFAVRPEGSVSTLKIQRTERGDSAVYLCASSPGYEQFFGPGTRLTVL.

The rearrangement joins TRBV10-1 to TRBJ2-5, with D unresolved. The CDR3 runs 13 residues. Trimming left V 0 bases short and J 4 bases short, with 6 bases between. Germline CDR1 and CDR2: WNHNN and SYGVQD (reference sequence). Written as DNA, the CDR3 is TGCGCCAGCAGTGAGTCGACGGGAGAGACCCAGTACTTC. This gives the protein CASSESTGETQYF.

This chain uses TRBV6-5 with TRBJ2-5; D is possibly TRBD1 or TRBD2 (6 bases each). This CDR3 comprises 15 residues. With 8 bases removed from V and 5 bases from J, the gap between germline ends came to 21 bases. CDR1 is MNHEY, CDR2 SVGAGI, per germline. The CDR3 DNA is TGTGCCAGCGGAGGGTGGACAGATAGACTTGAGACCCAGTACTTC. It is translated as CASGGWTDRLETQYF.